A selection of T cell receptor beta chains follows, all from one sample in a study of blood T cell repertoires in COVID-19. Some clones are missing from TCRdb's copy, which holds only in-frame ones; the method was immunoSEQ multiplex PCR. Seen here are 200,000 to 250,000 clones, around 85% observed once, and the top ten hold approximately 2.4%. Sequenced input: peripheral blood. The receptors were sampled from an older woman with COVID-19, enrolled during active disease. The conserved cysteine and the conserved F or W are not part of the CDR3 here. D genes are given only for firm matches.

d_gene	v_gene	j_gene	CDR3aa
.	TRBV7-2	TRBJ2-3	ASSLGAGFTDTQY
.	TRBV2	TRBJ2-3	ASSSQGRADTQY
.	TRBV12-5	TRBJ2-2	ASGLAKHTGELF
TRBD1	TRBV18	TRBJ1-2	ASSPLDRGSGYT
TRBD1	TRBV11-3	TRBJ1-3	ASSLGTGVRNTIY
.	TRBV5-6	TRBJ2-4	ASSLSGAKNIQY
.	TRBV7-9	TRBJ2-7	ASSFFGRDYEQY
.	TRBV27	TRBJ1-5	ASSPGQRRDQPQH
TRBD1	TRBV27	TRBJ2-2	ASSFSGTVHKVGELF
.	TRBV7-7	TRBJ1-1	ASSPFLELNTEAF
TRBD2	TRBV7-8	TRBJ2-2	ASSFSGDTGELF
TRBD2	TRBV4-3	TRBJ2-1	ASSPIGASGIYNEQF
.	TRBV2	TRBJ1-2	ASSDRGSNYGYT
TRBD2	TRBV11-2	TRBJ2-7	ASSLVAGVFYEQY
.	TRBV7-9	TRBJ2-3	ASSFRRGPPDTQY
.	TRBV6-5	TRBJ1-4	ASLYREWDEKLF
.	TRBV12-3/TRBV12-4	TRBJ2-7	ASSFNRENEQY
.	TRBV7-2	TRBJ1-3	ASSLVVGASGNTIY
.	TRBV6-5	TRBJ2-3	ASSYQGRVRADTQY
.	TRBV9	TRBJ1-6	ASSVVPSSYNSPLH
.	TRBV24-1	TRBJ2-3	ATNPPGGDTQY
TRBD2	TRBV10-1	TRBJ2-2	ATRGTSVSTGELF
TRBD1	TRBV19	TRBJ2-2	AAKGTGGSLTGELF
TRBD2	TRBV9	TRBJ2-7	ASSAGTSGTYEQY
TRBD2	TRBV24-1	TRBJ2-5	ATSDPGLAGGRPQETQY
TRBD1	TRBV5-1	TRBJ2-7	ASSPGQDGYEQY
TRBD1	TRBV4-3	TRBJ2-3	ASSRNPWGQGTDTQY
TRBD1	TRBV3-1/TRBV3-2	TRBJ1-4	ASSQDPRGSEKLF
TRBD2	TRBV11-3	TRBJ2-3	ASSLVLTSGGTLSTDTQY
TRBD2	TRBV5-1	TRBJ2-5	ASSLEAGGRETQY
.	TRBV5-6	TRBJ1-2	ASSLVGPKGVGGYT
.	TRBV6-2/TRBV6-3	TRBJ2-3	ASSHRVGRPAGTQY
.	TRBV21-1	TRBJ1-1	ASSKRTGDTEAF
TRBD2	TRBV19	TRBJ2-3	ASSIEGGHHTQY
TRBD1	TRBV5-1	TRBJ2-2	ASSIDGTGPAGELF
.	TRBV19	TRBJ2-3	ASSIVPGGHPDTQY
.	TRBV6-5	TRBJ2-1	ASSKQGSKGNEQF
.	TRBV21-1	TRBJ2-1	ASSKVRPGGHNEQF
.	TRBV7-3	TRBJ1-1	ASSPPGREAF
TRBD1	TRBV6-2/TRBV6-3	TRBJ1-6	ASSDNRDRGTNSPLH
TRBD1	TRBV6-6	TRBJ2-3	ASSSGTGTDTQY
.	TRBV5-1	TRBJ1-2	ASSSPLGSVGYGYT
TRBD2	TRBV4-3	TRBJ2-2	ASSPRGAGTGELF
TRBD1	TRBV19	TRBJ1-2	ASSGQGYYGYT
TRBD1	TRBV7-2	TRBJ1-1	ASTPDRTNTEAF